This record looks at one TCR beta chain sequence and its context. Its antigen is still unknown. The data stem from a study of Ad26.COV2.S vaccination and SARS-CoV-2 variants. Study background: Enrolled in COV1001, the donor was in the Ad26.COV2.S trial arm, which received the vaccine. Dosing was one shot or two shots 56 days apart. Study-wide results and limits: It was found that vaccine and placebo recipients had similar non-spike TCR breadth. The analyses of TCR breadth and depth may have understated the size of total T cell responses.

This CDR3 is 11 amino acids long. V lost 6 bases and J 3 bases, leaving 4 bases between the germline ends. Germline CDR1 is SGHTA and CDR2 is FQGNSA. Measured with immunoSEQ multiplex PCR; TCRdb has only the in-frame clones, and not every one. The table includes some 400,000 clones, 75% to 90% detected once. Treatment here: around 19 received Ad26.COV2.S at low or high dose, single or two shots; about 5 received placebo; per-sample allocation not given. Samples were taken on day 63 after the first vaccine or placebo injection. V usage is TRBV7-2 and J usage is TRBJ2-3; no clear D. This clonotype originated in a person aged 18 to 65 who received the Ad26.COV2.S COVID-19 vaccine or a placebo. The starting material was peripheral blood, obtained in a trial of Ad26.COV2.S vaccine versus placebo. The CDR3 here is CASSLTDTQYF. The CDR3, as DNA: TGTGCCAGCAGTTTGACAGATACGCAGTATTTT. The full variable domain, completed using reference TRBV7-2 and TRBJ2-3, is GAGVSQSPSNKVTEKGKDVELRCDPISGHTALYWYRQSLGQGLEFLIYFQGNSAPDKSGLPSDRFSAERTGGSVSTLTIQRTQQEDSAVYLCASSLTDTQYFGPGTRLTVL.